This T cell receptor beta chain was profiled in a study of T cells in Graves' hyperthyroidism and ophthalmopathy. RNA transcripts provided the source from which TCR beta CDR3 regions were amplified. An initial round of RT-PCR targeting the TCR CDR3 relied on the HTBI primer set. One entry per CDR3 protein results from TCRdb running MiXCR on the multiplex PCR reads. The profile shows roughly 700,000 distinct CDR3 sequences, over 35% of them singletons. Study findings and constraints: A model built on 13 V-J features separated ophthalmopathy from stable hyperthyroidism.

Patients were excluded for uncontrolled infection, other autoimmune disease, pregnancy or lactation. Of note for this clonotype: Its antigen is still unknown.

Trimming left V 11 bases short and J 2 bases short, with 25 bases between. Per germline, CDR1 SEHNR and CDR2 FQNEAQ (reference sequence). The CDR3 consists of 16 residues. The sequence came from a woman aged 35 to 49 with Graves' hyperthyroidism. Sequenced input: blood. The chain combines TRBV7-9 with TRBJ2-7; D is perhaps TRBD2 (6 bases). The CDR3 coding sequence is TGTGCCCCCGGTCCGTTGCGGGACCTACTAACCTACGAGCAGTACTTC. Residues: CAPGPLRDLLTYEQYF.